The following is a T cell receptor beta chain sequence with its context. Its antigen has not been determined. Per-base qualities were not stored, and no clone one base away is much larger. This sample is drawn from a study of blood T cell repertoires in COVID-19 (dated by TCRdb to 2018 to 2021). In the study overall: Collaborator samples came from the United States, Italy and Spain and covered acute and convalescent phases of COVID-19. The prospective study material was composed of cDNA or gDNA derived from T cells, B-cell-depleted T cells, or PBMCs. Deeply sampled blood TCRbeta repertoires from subjects exposed to, actively infected with, or recovered from COVID-19 were included in the dataset. A freely available public database, intended as a resource for researchers studying the immune response to SARS-CoV-2, is where the repertoires were released. Samples came from the ongoing ImmuneRACE study (first 160 participants) plus 1,254 subjects from 6 global collaborators. Sample metadata almost always included a de-identified subject ID, COVID-19 status, age in years and sex. Where available, HLA class I and class II types were taken from metadata supplied by the sample provider and were not determined by assay-based typing. What the study reported, not specific to this receptor: The amount of clinical and demographic metadata varied by source and participant and was provided uncurated.

Each collaborating institution followed its own protocols to collect whole blood in K2EDTA tubes. For TCRbeta analysis, collaborators shipped samples as frozen whole blood, isolated PBMCs, or DNA extracted from either of those sample types. Its CDR3 holds 14 amino acids, cysteine through phenylalanine. Only the CDR3 part of the read is kept: 42 bases, read in frame from the first base. The junction shows trimming of 4 bases on V and 7 bases on J, plus 17 bases between the germline ends. From the germline V gene (reference sequence), CDR1 is SGHNT and CDR2 is YYREEE. TCRbeta CDR3 regions were amplified from genomic DNA using the immunoSEQ Assay, a bias-controlled multiplex PCR. Per the authors' processing: The number of nucleated cells in each sample was estimated from the amplification of reference gene primers within the assay. To quantify the absolute abundance of each unique TCRbeta CDR3 rearrangement, sequence reads were collapsed and filtered. For each sample, productive Simpson clonality was calculated as the square root of Simpson's diversity index across productive rearrangements. TCRdb retrieved this table from immuneACCESS and kept in-frame rearrangements only. Not all clones are present; in checked studies, unresolved V genes account for under half, and no reason is known for the remainder. V, J and clone size derive from that table, while D and trimming were established from the DNA sequence. In all, the sample holds around 500,000 clones, and over 75% of those were seen once. The ten largest clones capture under 4% of the sample.

The chain uses TRBV5-4 and TRBJ1-2; TRBD1 might be the D gene, on 5 matching bases. The receptor was isolated from a human donor in a cohort sampled during active COVID-19. Sequences were obtained from peripheral blood. The nucleotide sequence is given as TGTGCCAGCAGCCTCACAGGCGTCGATGGTGGCTACACCTTC. This yields the protein CASSLTGVDGGYTF.